These 19 T cell receptor beta chains originate from one sample sequenced in a study of identical twins. TCRdb reprocessed the 5' RACE reads with MiXCR, giving one entry per CDR3 protein. This sample carries approximately 500,000 distinct CDR3 sequences, less than 25% of them seen once, and the ten largest clones take over 2.5%. This sample was also put to use in a study of T cells expressing NK-cell markers.

What was sequenced was CD4+ T cells sorted from blood. The receptor source for this set is a woman under 30 in good health.

This clonotype was seen a few times. This rearrangement joins TRBV12-3 or TRBV12-4 to TRBJ1-1; D gene uncertain. Trimming stripped 8 bases from V and 0 bases from J, with 7 bases between. The CDR3 is 12 amino acids. The CDR3 bases are TGTGCCAGCGGATCGGTGAACACTGAAGCTTTCTTT. This translates into CASGSVNTEAFF.

This clonotype was detected a few times. This chain uses TRBV30 with TRBJ2-7, with 11 bases identical to TRBD2. V shed 2 bases, J shed 7 bases, and the junction held 7 bases outside the gene matches. This CDR3 contains 14 residues. Germline assignment: CDR1 GTSNPN and CDR2 SVGIG (reference sequence). In DNA, the CDR3 is TGTGCCTGGAGTATTCTAGCGGGGGGCTTGGAGCAGTACTTC. This encodes CAWSILAGGLEQYF.

Only a few counts were recorded for this clonotype. The chain carries TRBV9 and TRBJ2-2, with D possibly matching TRBD1 (6 bases). Germline V lookup: CDR1 SGDLS, CDR2 YYNGEE. The CDR3 runs to 16 residues. Trimming left V 3 bases short and J 1 base short, with 13 bases between. The CDR3 nucleotides read TGTGCCAGCAGCGCTCACCTGGACAGGAACACCGGGGAGCTGTTTTTT. Translation: CASSAHLDRNTGELFF.

J is TRBJ2-3 and V is TRBV4-1, with D maybe TRBD1 (6 bases). The CDR3 is 16 residues long. The germline V gene has CDR1 MGHRA and CDR2 YSYEKL. Trimming removed 1 base at V and 0 bases at J, with 11 bases between. This CDR3 is CASSQVAGASTDTQYF. CDR3 bases: TGCGCCAGCAGCCAAGTTGCAGGGGCTAGCACAGATACGCAGTATTTT.

This clonotype was detected only a few times. The chain couples TRBV5-1 to TRBJ2-1; no clear D. V was shortened by 0 bases and J by 1 base, with 8 bases between the two germline ends. Germline V gives CDR1 SGHRS, CDR2 YFSETQ. The CDR3 consists of 15 residues. CDR3 sequence: CASSLAHASYNEQFF. The CDR3 region has the DNA TGCGCCAGCAGCTTGGCACACGCGTCCTACAATGAGCAGTTCTTC.

This clonotype was seen a handful of times. This chain uses TRBV7-9 with TRBJ2-3; D uncertain. The V end lost 1 base, the J end lost 6 bases, and 5 bases lay between the germline ends. The CDR3 is 12 residues long. The V gene's germline CDR1 is SEHNR and CDR2 FQNEAQ (reference sequence). CDR3 nucleotides: TGTGCCAGCAGCTTAGTCCAGGATACGCAGTATTTT. Its translation is CASSLVQDTQYF. The full variable domain, with the rest looked up from reference TRBV7-9 and TRBJ2-3, is DTGVSQNPRHKITKRGQNVTFRCDPISEHNRLYWYRQTLGQGPEFLTYFQNEAQLEKSRLLSDRFSAERPKGSFSTLEIQRTEQGDSAMYLCASSLVQDTQYFGPGTRLTVL.

V and J are TRBV25-1 and TRBJ2-3; 8 nucleotides agree with TRBD2. J lost 5 bases, V lost 5 bases, and 12 bases had no gene match. The CDR3 runs 16 residues. Germline V gives CDR1 MGHDK, CDR2 SYGVNS. The CDR3 nucleotides read TGTGCCAGCAGTTCCTCCGGCGGGGGGTGGGTAGATACGCAGTATTTT. Translation: CASSSSGGGWVDTQYF.

This chain uses TRBV12-5 with TRBJ1-3; D ambiguous. Deletions cut 7 bases from V and 8 bases from J, with 12 bases between. This CDR3 has 12 residues. CDR1 LGHNT and CDR2 FRNRAP come from the germline V gene. CDR3 sequence: CASVSHGDTIYF. CDR3 in DNA: TGTGCTAGTGTTTCCCATGGGGACACCATATATTTT.

A few counts support this clonotype. V usage is TRBV5-1 and J usage is TRBJ2-5; no clear D. V shed 0 bases and J shed 3 bases, with 6 bases lying between them. The CDR3 runs to 13 residues. Germline V lookup: CDR1 SGHRS, CDR2 YFSETQ. In DNA form, the CDR3 reads TGCGCCAGCAGCTTGGTAGGGAAAGAGACCCAGTACTTC. Translated: CASSLVGKETQYF.

V and J are TRBV18 and TRBJ2-7; 8 positions agree with TRBD1. Germline-derived CDR1 and CDR2 are KGHSH and LQKENI. Trimming at V came to 2 bases and at J to 3 bases, leaving 9 bases not matched to a gene. The CDR3 sequence is 16 residues long. The CDR3 region is CASSPGQGAILYEQYF. CDR3 nucleotide sequence: TGTGCCAGCTCACCAGGGCAGGGGGCAATTCTCTACGAGCAGTACTTC.

The chain links TRBV5-1 to TRBJ2-7; 8 bases agree with TRBD2. The V and J ends lost 0 bases and 0 bases, in that order; junction bases with no gene match: 5. Germline loops: CDR1 SGHRS, CDR2 YFSETQ. This CDR3 is 16 amino acids long. CDR3 bases: TGCGCCAGCAGCTTGGGAAGTAGCGGGAACTCCTACGAGCAGTACTTC. Amino acids: CASSLGSSGNSYEQYF.

The rearrangement links TRBV20-1 to TRBJ1-1; D gene unclear. The CDR3 totals 10 residues. Germline lookup yields CDR1 DFQATT and CDR2 SNEGSKA (reference sequence). The V end lost 0 bases, the J end lost 11 bases, and 7 bases lay between the germline ends. CDR3 sequence (DNA): TGCAGTGCTAGAGATCAACAGGCTTTCTTT. Translated: CSARDQQAFF.

In this sample, this clonotype turned up many times. The chain combines TRBV29-1 with TRBJ2-7; 7 nucleotides align to TRBD1. This CDR3 has 14 amino acids. V trimming: 6 bases; J trimming: 6 bases; junction bases outside the gene matches: 14. The germline V gene encodes CDR1 SQVTM and CDR2 ANQGSEA. The DNA of the CDR3 is TGCAGCGTCCGAGGGGGCGCCAGGGCGAGCGAGCAGTACTTC. This translates into CSVRGGARASEQYF.

This clonotype came up a few times. The chain joins TRBV7-3 to TRBJ2-3; TRBD2 matches 9 bases. The CDR3 is made up of 15 amino acids. V shed 2 bases and J 4 bases; nucleotides not matched to a gene: 4. The germline V gene has CDR1 SGHTA and CDR2 FQGTGA. The CDR3 spells CASSLAGGPSDTQYF. The CDR3 nucleotides read TGTGCCAGCAGCTTAGCGGGGGGGCCGTCAGATACGCAGTATTTT.

This clonotype occurred a few times. The chain recombines TRBV28 with TRBJ1-1; D not certain. The CDR3 is made up of 12 amino acids. The V gene's germline CDR1 is MDHEN and CDR2 SYDVKM. Trimming left V 6 bases short and J 8 bases short, with 13 bases between. CDR3 bases: TGTGCCAGCAGCTCTCTTCCGGCGGAAGCTTTCTTT. Translated, it gives CASSSLPAEAFF.

The chain is built from TRBV6-5 and TRBJ1-2; D might be TRBD1 (6 bases). The germline gives CDR1 MNHEY, CDR2 SVGAGI. The CDR3 is 14 amino acids. V lost 0 bases and J lost 6, with 11 bases in between. The CDR3 DNA is TGTGCCAGCAGTTACTCGGCCGGGGGCGATGGCTACACCTTC. Translating gives CASSYSAGGDGYTF.

This chain links TRBV20-1 with TRBJ2-7, with D uncertain. CDR1 DFQATT and CDR2 SNEGSKA come from the germline V gene (reference sequence). CDR3 size: 14 residues. The V end was cut by 0 bases, the J end by 4 bases, with 13 bases between. DNA of the CDR3: TGCAGTGCTAGAGATCGGCGCAGACCATACGAGCAGTACTTC. Its protein is CSARDRRRPYEQYF.

This clonotype was recorded only once. The genes are TRBV20-1 and TRBJ2-3; D possibly corresponds to TRBD2 (5 bases). CDR3 length: 15 residues. Trimming removed 0 bases at V and 0 bases at J, with 10 bases between. CDR1 is DFQATT and CDR2 is SNEGSKA in the germline V gene (reference sequence). CDR3: CSARDPRTSTDTQYF. The CDR3 DNA sequence: TGCAGTGCTAGAGATCCCCGGACTAGCACAGATACGCAGTATTTT.

This clonotype turned up a few times. The chain is built from TRBV11-3 and TRBJ1-1, with D tentatively TRBD1 (6 bases). This CDR3 spans 15 amino acids. The germline V and J ends were trimmed by 2 bases and 1 base, with 11 bases remaining between them. Germline V CDR1 and CDR2: SGHNT, YENEEA. The CDR3 region is CASSLFRDKNTEAFF. DNA for the CDR3: TGTGCCAGCAGCTTATTCCGGGACAAGAACACTGAAGCTTTCTTT.